These 11 T cell receptor beta chains came from one sample sequenced in a study of T cells in Graves' hyperthyroidism and ophthalmopathy. Amplification yielded TCR beta CDR3 regions, with RNA transcripts as the source. With the HTBI primer set, the TCR CDR3 went through a first round of RT-PCR. TCRdb itself ran the multiplex PCR reads through MiXCR, one entry per CDR3 protein. The sample shows some 760,000 distinct CDR3 sequences, less than 15% of them seen only once. Material: blood. The receptors originated from a woman aged 18 to 35 with Graves' hyperthyroidism.

This clonotype was observed a few times. The rearrangement uses TRBV19 and TRBJ2-6; 8 nucleotides match TRBD2. CDR1 is LNHDA and CDR2 is SQIVND in the germline V gene (reference sequence). The J segment lost 0 bases and the V segment lost 6 bases, leaving 4 bases of the junction unmatched. This CDR3 is built from 16 residues. CDR3 nucleotide sequence: TGTGCCAGTAGCCCGGGGGGGGGCTCTGGGGCCAACGTCCTGACTTTC. This gives the protein CASSPGGGSGANVLTF. The full variable domain, rest sourced from reference TRBV19 and TRBJ2-6, is DGGITQSPKYLFRKEGQNVTLSCEQNLNHDAMYWYRQDPGQGLRLIYYSQIVNDFQKGDIAEGYSVSREKKESFPLTVTSAQKNPTAFYLCASSPGGGSGANVLTFGAGSRLTVL.

This clonotype appeared a few times. This chain joins TRBV6-1 and TRBJ2-1, with D possibly matching TRBD1 (5 bases). Trimming stripped 6 bases from V and 0 bases from J, with 12 bases between. Germline CDR1 reads MNHNS; CDR2 reads SASEGT. The CDR3 loop spans 15 amino acids. The CDR3 sequence: CASRPGRGSYNEQFF. The CDR3 DNA reads as TGTGCCAGCAGACCCGGAAGGGGCTCCTACAATGAGCAGTTCTTC.

The chain employs TRBV7-2 and TRBJ2-1; the D call may be TRBD1 or TRBD2 (5 bases each). Per the germline V gene, CDR1 is SGHTA and CDR2 is FQGNSA. CDR3 length: 14 amino acids. The ends were cut back, 4 bases at V and 10 bases at J, with 17 bases in the middle. The CDR3 DNA is TGTGCCAGCAGCTACGACGGTGGGACCTACGAGCAGTTCTTC. It yields the protein CASSYDGGTYEQFF. The whole variable domain, remainder taken from reference TRBV7-2 and TRBJ2-1, is GAGVSQSPSNKVTEKGKDVELRCDPISGHTALYWYRQSLGQGLEFLIYFQGNSAPDKSGLPSDRFSAERTGGSVSTLTIQRTQQEDSAVYLCASSYDGGTYEQFFGPGTRLTVL.

This clonotype was detected only once. The chain carries TRBV2 and TRBJ2-4; no definite D call. Germline CDR1 reads SNHLY; CDR2 reads FYNNEI. The CDR3 runs to 11 residues. Trimming took 3 bases from V and 6 from J, leaving 3 bases between them. CDR3 loop: CASSEANIQYF. The CDR3 DNA reads as TGTGCCAGCAGTGAGGCAAACATTCAGTACTTC.

This clonotype was observed a few times. The V gene is TRBV19, the J gene TRBJ2-1, with 9 bases fitting TRBD1. Trimming removed 4 bases from V and 9 bases from J; junction bases left unmatched: 7. Germline loops: CDR1 LNHDA, CDR2 SQIVND (reference sequence). This CDR3 is 14 amino acids long. This chain's CDR3 is CASSTGTGLSEQFF. The CDR3 DNA sequence: TGTGCCAGTAGTACGGGGACAGGGCTAAGTGAGCAGTTCTTC.

This clonotype was seen a handful of times. The chain links TRBV2 to TRBJ1-5; a possible D gene is TRBD1 (6 bases). Germline CDR1 SNHLY, CDR2 FYNNEI. The CDR3 is 14 amino acids. Trimming shortened V by 7 bases and J by 3 bases, and 13 bases separated the two germline ends. The CDR3 loop reads CASNHRAFNQPQHF. The DNA of the CDR3 is TGTGCCAGCAACCACAGGGCCTTCAATCAGCCCCAGCATTTT. Together with reference TRBV2 and TRBJ1-5, the CDR3 gives the full variable domain: EPEVTQTPSHQVTQMGQEVILRCVPISNHLYFYWYRQILGQKVEFLVSFYNNEISEKSEIFDDQFSVERPDGSNFTLKIRSTKLEDSAMYFCASNHRAFNQPQHFGDGTRLSIL.

This clonotype was counted ten times or more. V gene TRBV30 combines with J gene TRBJ1-4; TRBD1 agrees at 7 bases. This CDR3 comprises 15 residues. V trimming: 4 bases; J trimming: 5 bases; junction bases outside the gene matches: 10. CDR1 and CDR2 (germline): GTSNPN, SVGIG (reference sequence). Here the CDR3 DNA reads TGTGCCTGGACCCACCCGGGACAGCGAAATGAAAAACTGTTTTTT. It encodes CAWTHPGQRNEKLFF.

The chain recombines TRBV29-1 with TRBJ1-2; 8 nucleotides align to TRBD1. Germline V gene data show CDR1 as SQVTM and CDR2 as ANQGSEA. V shed 3 bases, J shed 3 bases, and the junction held 3 bases outside the gene matches. CDR3 length equals 13 residues. CDR3 nucleotide sequence: TGCAGCGTTGACAGGGGGCATGACTATGGCTACACCTTC. Protein product: CSVDRGHDYGYTF.

The chain is built from TRBV29-1 and TRBJ1-1; 7 nucleotides line up with TRBD1. This CDR3 comprises 14 residues. The ends lost 2 bases at V and 0 bases at J; junction bases unmatched: 3. Germline V gene lookup returns CDR1 SQVTM and CDR2 ANQGSEA. CDR3 DNA sequence: TGCAGCGTTGAATACAGGGGTTTGAACACTGAAGCTTTCTTT. This translates into CSVEYRGLNTEAFF. The full variable domain, in which reference TRBV29-1 and TRBJ1-1 provide the parts outside the CDR3, is SAVISQKPSRDICQRGTSLTIQCQVDSQVTMMFWYRQQPGQSLTLIATANQGSEATYESGFVIDKFPISRPNLTFSTLTVSNMSPEDSSIYLCSVEYRGLNTEAFFGQGTRLTVV.

This clonotype was counted ten times or more. The rearrangement links TRBV7-8 to TRBJ2-7; D might be TRBD1 or TRBD2, each matching 5 bases. The germline V gene encodes CDR1 SGHVS and CDR2 FQNEAQ. The CDR3 extends over 15 amino acids. The V end lost 5 bases, the J end lost 3 bases, and 17 bases lay between the germline ends. The CDR3 coding sequence is TGTGCCAGCAGCACGAGAGAGGGGATCCTCTACGAGCAGTACTTC. This encodes CASSTREGILYEQYF.

The chain employs TRBV5-4 and TRBJ1-4; a weak D match, TRBD1 (6 bases). The germline gives CDR1 SGHNT, CDR2 YYREEE (reference sequence). The CDR3 runs to 16 residues. V lost 5 bases, J lost 0 bases, and 14 bases lay in between. CDR3 sequence: CASRMGTGPTNEKLFF. CDR3 nucleotide sequence: TGTGCCAGCAGGATGGGAACAGGGCCAACTAATGAAAAACTGTTTTTT. Based on the CDR3 plus reference TRBV5-4 and TRBJ1-4, the full variable domain is ETGVTQSPTHLIKTRGQQVTLRCSSQSGHNTVSWYQQALGQGPQFIFQYYREEENGRGNFPPRFSGLQFPNYSSELNVNALELDDSALYLCASRMGTGPTNEKLFFGSGTQLSVL.